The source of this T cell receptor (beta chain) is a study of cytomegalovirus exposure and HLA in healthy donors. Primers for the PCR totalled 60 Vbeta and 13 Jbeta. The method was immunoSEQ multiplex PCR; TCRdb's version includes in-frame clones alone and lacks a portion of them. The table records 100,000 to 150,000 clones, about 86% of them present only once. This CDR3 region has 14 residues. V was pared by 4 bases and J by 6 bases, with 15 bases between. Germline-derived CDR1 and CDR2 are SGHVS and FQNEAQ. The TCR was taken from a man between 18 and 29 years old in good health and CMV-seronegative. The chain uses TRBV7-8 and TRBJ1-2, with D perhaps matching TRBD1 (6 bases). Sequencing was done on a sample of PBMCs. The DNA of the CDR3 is TGTGCCAGCAGCTACACGCGGACAGTCGATGGCTACACCTTC. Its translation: CASSYTRTVDGYTF.